Below are 6 T cell receptor beta chains sequenced from a single sample in a study of technical replicates of blood from four donors. Some clones are missing from TCRdb's copy, which holds only in-frame ones; the method was immunoSEQ multiplex PCR. The repertoire includes about 74,000 clones, 95% of them detected once, and more than 0.2% sits in the top ten. Sequenced material: T cells isolated from PBMCs. Receptors were obtained from a human donor in good health.

The V call is TRBV2, the J call TRBJ2-7; TRBD1 might be the D (5 bases). Germline-derived CDR1 and CDR2 are SNHLY and FYNNEI. This CDR3 contains 15 residues. Trimming cost V 9 bases and J 0 bases, with 18 bases left between them. This chain's CDR3 is CASTRTLTSSYEQYF. DNA of the CDR3: TGTGCCAGTACCCGGACATTAACAAGCTCCTACGAGCAGTACTTC. Full variable domain (remainder filled in from reference TRBV2 and TRBJ2-7): EPEVTQTPSHQVTQMGQEVILRCVPISNHLYFYWYRQILGQKVEFLVSFYNNEISEKSEIFDDQFSVERPDGSNFTLKIRSTKLEDSAMYFCASTRTLTSSYEQYFGPGTRLTVT.

The V gene is TRBV5-1, the J gene TRBJ2-3; 9 positions agree with TRBD1. The V gene end was trimmed by 4 bases and the J gene end by 0 bases; junction bases not matched to a gene: 3. This CDR3 has 15 amino acids. Germline CDR1 SGHRS, CDR2 YFSETQ. The CDR3 sequence is CASSVGQGSTDTQYF. Here the CDR3 DNA reads TGCGCCAGCAGCGTAGGACAGGGGAGCACAGATACGCAGTATTTT.

V usage is TRBV30 and J usage is TRBJ1-2; D call uncertain. Trimming left V 7 bases short and J 8 bases short, with 20 bases between. This CDR3 spans 13 amino acids. The V gene's germline CDR1 is GTSNPN and CDR2 SVGIG (reference sequence). Here the CDR3 reads CASPILWSRGYTF. The CDR3 nucleotides are TGTGCCTCCCCAATCCTATGGAGTCGGGGCTACACCTTC.

V and J are TRBV7-3 and TRBJ1-2, with 9 nucleotides matching TRBD1. J gave up 6 bases and V 5 bases, and 13 bases lay outside the gene matches. Germline lookup yields CDR1 SGHTA and CDR2 FQGTGA. This CDR3 has 16 residues. CDR3 bases: TGTGCCAGCAGCCCAGGGACAGGGCCATCCTCGGATGGCTACACCTTC. This translates into CASSPGTGPSSDGYTF.

This chain joins TRBV25-1 and TRBJ2-7, with D possibly matching TRBD1 (6 bases). Trimming cost V 5 bases and J 2 bases, with 10 bases left between them. This CDR3 comprises 13 residues. Germline CDR1 and CDR2: MGHDK and SYGVNS. The DNA of the CDR3 is TGTGCCAGCAGTACGGACAGCCCCTACGAGCAGTACTTC. The encoded protein is CASSTDSPYEQYF.

The J gene is TRBJ2-3, the V gene TRBV9; TRBD2 matches at 9 bases. This CDR3 has 16 amino acids. CDR1 is SGDLS, CDR2 YYNGEE, per germline. The ends lost 0 bases at V and 1 base at J; junction bases unmatched: 3. CDR3 DNA: TGTGCCAGCAGCGTAGGTTGGACTAGCGGCACAGATACGCAGTATTTT. This encodes CASSVGWTSGTDTQYF.